The following is a T cell receptor beta chain sequence with its context. The data belong to a study of blood T cell repertoires in COVID-19. Study as a whole: There were acute and convalescent COVID-19 samples, and they came from the United States, Italy and Spain.

There are 15 residues in the CDR3. Per the germline V gene, CDR1 is SNHLY and CDR2 is FYNNEI. The ends lost 8 bases at V and 4 bases at J; junction bases unmatched: 10. TCRdb's copy holds only in-frame clones and misses some; the assay was immunoSEQ multiplex PCR. The sample carries tens of thousands of clones, more than 75% recorded once. V and J are TRBV2 and TRBJ2-3, with 9 bases matching TRBD1. This TCR was recovered from an older woman with acute or convalescent COVID-19. Sequenced sample: peripheral blood. The CDR3 nucleotides are TGTGCCAGCTTTTTGGACAGGGGAGGTCCAGATACGCAGTATTTT. The encoded protein is CASFLDRGGPDTQYF.